This TCR beta chain was obtained from a study of Ad26.COV2.S vaccination and SARS-CoV-2 variants (dated by TCRdb to about 2021). Background for the entire study: Donors in the vaccine arm were drawn from COV1001, a phase I-IIa trial of Ad26.COV2.S in healthy adults that was multicentre, randomized, double-blind and placebo-controlled. TCRbeta repertoire sequencing was used to assess the specificity and breadth of SARS-CoV-2-reactive T cell receptors after Ad26.COV2.S vaccination. Ad26.COV2.S was given intramuscularly at 5x10^10 or 1x10^11 viral particles, as a single shot or as two shots 56 days apart. Trial participants were randomized into five groups of five: low-dose or high-dose Ad26.COV2.S given once or twice, or placebo on both occasions. Blinding of investigators to trial group allocation was maintained during experiments and outcome assessment. The TCR-sequenced set comprised around 30 samples: around 20 Ad26.COV2.S vaccine recipients, 5 placebo recipients and 8 SARS-CoV-2 convalescent individuals.

General findings and caveats noted by the study authors: Comparing responses between vaccine doses or regimens was not something the study was powered to do. The authors noted that total T cell responses may have been underestimated by the TCR breadth and depth analyses. Higher spike-specific TCR breadth was observed in Ad26.COV2.S recipients than in placebo recipients (P = 0.0014). After vaccination, substantial breadth of spike-specific CD8+ and CD4+ T cell responses was reported. Vaccine and placebo recipients had similar non-spike TCR breadth, a finding consistent with the vaccine containing only spike.

The immunoSEQ Assay was the method used to sequence TCRbeta CDR3 regions. After extraction, genomic DNA underwent amplification by bias-controlled multiplex PCR, followed by high-throughput sequencing. Per the original workflow: To quantify the absolute abundance of each unique TCRbeta CDR3 region, sequences were collapsed and filtered. Usable DNA was measured by amplifying reference genes present in all nucleated cells, and TCRbeta template counts were normalized to that usable DNA to estimate T cell fraction. Repertoire TCRs were annotated as SARS-CoV-2-specific by exact matching of V gene, CDR3 amino acid sequence and J gene to a known reactive TCR set. The reference SARS-CoV-2 TCR set was obtained from MIRA and was filtered for enrichment in COVID-19-positive ImmuneCODE repertoires, whereby public or cross-reactive TCRs were removed. Based on the MIRA antigens, annotated TCRs were further analysed at the level of specific ORF or position within ORF. Breadth was defined as the number of annotated unique rearrangements divided by the total number of unique productive rearrangements, and depth was defined as the summed frequency of the annotated unique rearrangements. Group comparisons of TCR breadth used two-sided Wilcoxon rank-sum tests. TCRdb provides this immuneACCESS table in a form limited to in-frame rearrangements. Some clones are lacking; in checked studies, under half of them reflect an unresolved V gene, and why the rest are absent is not known. The D gene and trimming were derived from the DNA, and the V and J assignments and clone size from that table. Within this sample are more than 250,000 clones, with 80% to 90% of them counted one time only. Clones ranked in the top ten supply about 3.1% of the sample.

The treatment or condition label for this specimen denotes: about 20 received Ad26.COV2.S at low or high dose, single or two shots; about five received placebo; per-sample allocation not given. Repertoires of vaccine and placebo recipients were sequenced from samples taken on day 63 after the first injection. Between 29 July and 7 August 2020, Cohort 1b enrolled 25 adults aged 18-55 years at one site in Boston, USA. Ad26.COV2.S consisted of a replication-incompetent adenovirus type 26 vector by which a prefusion-stabilized SARS-CoV-2 spike protein from the original Wuhan strain was expressed. The CDR3 goes from the cysteine to the phenylalanine over 13 residues. Only the CDR3 DNA stays, 39 bases, in frame from base 1. V loses 1 base of germline sequence and J loses 6 bases, and the interval between the two ends is 7 bases. Based on the germline V gene, the CDR1 and CDR2 sequences are LGHNT and FRNRAP.

As regards this clone: No cognate antigen has been identified for it. Base quality data are lacking; no much larger clone is found one base away.

The clonotype comes from a person aged 18-60 years who received the Ad26.COV2.S COVID-19 vaccine or a placebo. This sequence uses TRBV12-5 and TRBJ1-5, with the D segment identity uncertain. Source: peripheral blood, taken in a trial of Ad26.COV2.S vaccine versus placebo. The DNA reads as follows: TGTGCTAGTGGTTTGGATATCGGTCAGCCCCAGCATTTT. This sequence encodes CASGLDIGQPQHF.